This entry lists 23 T cell receptor beta chains sequenced from one sample in a study of monozygotic twins with inflammatory bowel disease. TCRdb processed the 5' RACE reads again and assigns one entry to each CDR3 protein, with no DNA. Its listing shows some 99,000 distinct CDR3 sequences. Sequencing was done on a sample of blood. These TCRs come from a human donor with ulcerative colitis or Crohn's disease, or a healthy co-twin of an affected twin (not recorded which).

The V call is TRBV2, the J call TRBJ2-7; with no DNA, the TCRdb D assignment of TRBD1 cannot be verified. The CDR3 contains 12 residues. CDR1 and CDR2 from the germline V gene are SNHLY and FYNNEI. CDR3: CARGDTSYEQYF.

This rearrangement joins TRBV7-9 to TRBJ2-3. Per the germline V gene, CDR1 is SEHNR and CDR2 is FQNEAQ (reference sequence). This CDR3 is 16 amino acids long. The CDR3 reads CASSPFISTSTDTQYF.

V is TRBV2 and J is TRBJ1-2; TCRdb picks TRBD1, but there is no DNA to check that call. Germline CDR1 is SNHLY and CDR2 is FYNNEI. This CDR3 is 15 amino acids long. The chain's CDR3 is CASSEFPGPRNGYTF.

The chain has TRBV4-3 and TRBJ2-2; TCRdb's D call of TRBD2 is untestable without DNA. The CDR3 is 17 residues long. In germline, CDR1 is LGHNA, CDR2 YSLEER. CDR3 protein: CASSQEIGGLADGELFF.

Here the CDR3 reads CASRAVVEQFF. This chain links TRBV28 with TRBJ2-1. The germline CDR1 and CDR2 sequences are MDHEN and SYDVKM. The CDR3 extends over 11 amino acids. Combining the CDR3 with reference TRBV28 and TRBJ2-1 gives the whole variable domain DVKVTQSSRYLVKRTGEKVFLECVQDMDHENMFWYRQDPGLGLRLIYFSYDVKMKEKGDIPEGYSVSREKKERFSLILESASTNQTSMYLCASRAVVEQFFGPGTRLTVL.

Here the CDR3 reads CASSPPTGVNEKLFF. V usage is TRBV6-2 or TRBV6-3 and J usage is TRBJ1-4; no DNA is available, so the TRBD1 call from TCRdb remains unchecked. This CDR3 spans 15 amino acids. In germline, CDR1 is MNHEY, CDR2 SVGEGT.

The rearrangement uses TRBV13 and TRBJ1-6. The CDR3 is made up of 12 amino acids. Germline CDR1 reads PRHDT; CDR2 reads FYEKMQ (reference sequence). The CDR3: CASNRGNSPLHF.

The CDR3 sequence: CASTDRPSLYEQYF. The V and J genes are TRBV28 and TRBJ2-7; as DNA is missing, the TRBD1 call by TCRdb cannot be tested. The germline V gene encodes CDR1 MDHEN and CDR2 SYDVKM. CDR3 size: 14 residues.

The chain links TRBV5-1 to TRBJ2-3; the D gene TCRdb calls, TRBD1, cannot be checked with no DNA. Germline CDR1 reads SGHRS; CDR2 reads YFSETQ. This CDR3 has 15 amino acids. The CDR3 reads CASRGSGELTDTQYF.

This chain joins TRBV29-1 and TRBJ2-1; with no DNA, the TCRdb D assignment of TRBD2 cannot be verified. CDR3 size: 16 residues. Germline-derived CDR1 and CDR2 are SQVTM and ANQGSEA. The CDR3: CSSSTSGGAFNNEQFF.

The chain has TRBV20-1 and TRBJ1-5; absent DNA, TCRdb's TRBD1 call cannot be checked. The CDR3 sequence is 12 residues long. Germline V gives CDR1 DFQATT, CDR2 SNEGSKA (reference sequence). The CDR3 protein is CSAVTGEQPQHF.

V and J are TRBV4-1 and TRBJ2-3; TCRdb's D call of TRBD2 is untestable without DNA. The CDR3 contains 16 residues. Germline CDR1 MGHRA, CDR2 YSYEKL. This CDR3 reads CASSQERLAGARTQYF.

The gene calls are TRBV5-1 and TRBJ2-3; checking the TCRdb D call of TRBD2 is not possible without DNA. Germline CDR1 SGHRS, CDR2 YFSETQ. The CDR3 is 16 residues long. The chain's CDR3 is CASSLSYGGSTDTQYF.

V gene TRBV7-9 combines with J gene TRBJ2-2; lacking DNA, the TRBD1 call made by TCRdb goes unchecked. The germline CDR1 and CDR2 sequences are SEHNR and FQNEAQ (reference sequence). CDR3 length equals 17 residues. The CDR3 reads CASSSTLQGANTGELFF.

The chain combines TRBV5-6 with TRBJ1-4; TCRdb's D call of TRBD1 is untestable without DNA. The CDR3 contains 16 residues. Germline V gene data show CDR1 as SGHDT and CDR2 as YYEEEE. This chain's CDR3 is CASSLTVTGRVEKLFF.

The J gene is TRBJ2-7, the V gene TRBV5-4. Germline CDR1 and CDR2: SGHNT and YYREEE (reference sequence). This CDR3 region has 11 residues. The CDR3 spells CASSAGYEQYF.

The rearrangement links TRBV6-5 to TRBJ1-4; TCRdb gives TRBD1 as the D gene, but with no DNA this cannot be confirmed. This CDR3 has 18 amino acids. Germline V gene data show CDR1 as MNHEY and CDR2 as SVGAGI. CDR3 loop: CASSYSRYRASTNEKLFF.

This chain links TRBV20-1 with TRBJ2-5. The CDR3 sequence is 13 residues long. The germline CDR1 and CDR2 sequences are DFQATT and SNEGSKA (reference sequence). The CDR3 protein is CSAPTMGKETQYF.

The chain is built from TRBV2 and TRBJ1-5; TCRdb designates TRBD1, a call that cannot be tested without DNA. Germline CDR1 and CDR2: SNHLY and FYNNEI. The CDR3 length is 15 residues. The CDR3 sequence is CASSGTAFSNQPQHF.

The gene calls are TRBV3-1 and TRBJ1-1. Looked up from germline, CDR1 is LGHDT and CDR2 is YNNKEL (reference sequence). The CDR3 is made up of 14 amino acids. The chain's CDR3 is CASSQASVNTEAFF.

V usage is TRBV20-1 and J usage is TRBJ2-2; lacking DNA, the TRBD1 call made by TCRdb goes unchecked. The germline gives CDR1 DFQATT, CDR2 SNEGSKA (reference sequence). CDR3 length: 14 amino acids. The CDR3 region is CSASLRGYTGELFF.

The CDR3 is CASSTRLVTSTGELFF. The genes are TRBV4-2 and TRBJ2-2. Germline CDR1 LGHNA, CDR2 YNFKEQ. This CDR3 is 16 amino acids long.

V gene TRBV12-3 or TRBV12-4 combines with J gene TRBJ1-1; TCRdb's assignment of TRBD1 cannot be checked, as there is no DNA. CDR3 length equals 14 residues. CDR3 sequence: CASTAGALNTEALF.